This T cell receptor (beta chain) was sequenced for a study of blood T cells in healthy people across ages. Study-wide results and caveats: Strong correlation linked observed beta diversity and percent naive T cells. Researchers judged that diversity estimates from one million T cells fell short of true values.

For the second PCR, which ran for roughly 7 to 11 cycles, a sample-barcoded 5' primer and a J-beta primer mix were used. TCRdb re-called the 5' RACE reads through MiXCR, storing one row per CDR3 protein. In the table there are about 800,000 distinct CDR3 sequences, 20% to 25% of which are singletons. Germline CDR1 MNHEY, CDR2 SVGAGI. The CDR3 covers 11 residues. This clonotype showed up just a few times. As yet, its antigen is unknown. This sample was shared with a second study, whose subject was T cells of mothers and their children.

The chain carries TRBV6-5 and TRBJ2-5; D call uncertain. Near its end, the DNA agrees better with TRBJ2-1, so the J call may be wrong. Sequencing was done on a sample of blood. The sequence derives from a boy younger than 18 in good health. The CDR3 DNA follows: TGTGCCAGCAGTTCACTACGAGAGCAGTTCTTC. Translated, it gives CASSSLREQFF.